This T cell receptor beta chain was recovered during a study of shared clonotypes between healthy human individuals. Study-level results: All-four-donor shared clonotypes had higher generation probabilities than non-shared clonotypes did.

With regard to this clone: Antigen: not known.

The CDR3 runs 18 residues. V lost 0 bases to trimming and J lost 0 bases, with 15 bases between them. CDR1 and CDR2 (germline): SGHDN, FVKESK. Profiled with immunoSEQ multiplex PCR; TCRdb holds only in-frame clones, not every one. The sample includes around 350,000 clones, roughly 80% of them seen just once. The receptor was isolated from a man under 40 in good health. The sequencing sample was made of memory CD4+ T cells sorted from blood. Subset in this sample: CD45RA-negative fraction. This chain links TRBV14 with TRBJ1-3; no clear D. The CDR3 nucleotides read TGTGCCAGCAGCCAAGATTCTCGTGTTCAGCGCTCTGGAAACACCATATATTTT. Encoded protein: CASSQDSRVQRSGNTIYF.